These 4 T cell receptor beta chains were sequenced from one sample in a study of response to subunit inactivated influenza vaccine (dated by TCRdb to between 2017 and 2018). Libraries were made using RT-PCR. The data were produced on an Illumina HiSeq 2500. TCRdb cleaned the public reads at Q25 with fastp, built clones with MiXCR and kept in-frame beta chains. CDR3 protein duplicates are merged, each entry listing the most common genes and DNA. Across this sample there are 500,000 or so distinct CDR3 sequences, with approximately 15% seen only once. Less than 4% of the sample is in the top ten clones. Here the sequenced sample was CD4+ T cells sorted from PBMCs, taken around 25 months after vaccination. The origin of the receptors is a man between 50 and 75 years old who received an inactivated influenza vaccine. Donor details come from another sample of the same person, matched by shared clones.

The gene calls are TRBV4-3 and TRBJ2-3; 10 bases match TRBD1. CDR1 LGHNA and CDR2 YSLEER come from the germline V gene. The CDR3 contains 15 residues. V dropped 1 base and J dropped 5; count of bases not matched to a gene: 3. This CDR3 reads CASSQGTGGLDTQYF. The CDR3 coding sequence is TGCGCCAGCAGCCAAGGGACAGGGGGGTTAGATACGCAGTATTTT.

This clonotype has a handful of counts. The chain recombines TRBV15 with TRBJ2-3; TRBD2 matches 8 bases. The V and J ends lost 11 bases and 4 bases, in that order; junction bases with no gene match: 8. CDR3 length: 13 amino acids. Germline V gives CDR1 LNHNV, CDR2 YYDKDF (reference sequence). The CDR3 protein is CAAALAGSDTQYF. The DNA of the CDR3 is TGTGCCGCAGCCTTAGCGGGGTCAGATACGCAGTATTTT.

The V and J genes are TRBV12-3 or TRBV12-4 and TRBJ1-1, with D hard to call. The germline V and J ends were trimmed by 2 bases and 4 bases, with 8 bases remaining between them. The CDR3 spans 13 residues. CDR3 sequence: CASSLRSVTEAFF. The DNA for the CDR3 is TGTGCCAGCAGTTTAAGATCGGTCACTGAAGCTTTCTTT.

This clonotype was seen only a few times. The CDR3 sequence is CSVDEAGGFHEQFF. In DNA form, the CDR3 reads TGCAGCGTTGACGAAGCGGGAGGGTTCCATGAGCAGTTCTTC. J is TRBJ2-1 and V is TRBV29-1; 10 bases line up with TRBD2. The CDR3 is 14 amino acids. V gave up 3 bases and J gave up 8 bases; unmatched junction bases: 7. Germline loops: CDR1 SQVTM, CDR2 ANQGSEA.